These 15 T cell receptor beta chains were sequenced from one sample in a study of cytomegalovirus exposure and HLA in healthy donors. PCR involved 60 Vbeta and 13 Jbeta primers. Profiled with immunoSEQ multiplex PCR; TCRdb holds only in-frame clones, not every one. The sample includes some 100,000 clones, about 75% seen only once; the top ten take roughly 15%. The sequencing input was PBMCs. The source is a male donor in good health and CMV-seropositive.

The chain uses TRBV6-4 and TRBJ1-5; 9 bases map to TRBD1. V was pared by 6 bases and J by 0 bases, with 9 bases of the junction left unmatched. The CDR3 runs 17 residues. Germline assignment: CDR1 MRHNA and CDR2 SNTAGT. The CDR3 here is CASRGTGIIYSNQPQHF. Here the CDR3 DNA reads TGTGCCAGCAGGGGGACAGGGATTATTTATAGCAATCAGCCCCAGCATTTT.

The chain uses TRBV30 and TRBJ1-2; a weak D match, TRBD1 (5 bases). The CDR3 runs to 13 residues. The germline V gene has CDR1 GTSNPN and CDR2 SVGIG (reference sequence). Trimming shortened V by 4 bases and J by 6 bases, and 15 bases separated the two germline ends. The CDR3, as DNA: TGTGCCTGGACCCCCCGGGAGGACAATGGCTACACCTTC. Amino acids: CAWTPREDNGYTF.

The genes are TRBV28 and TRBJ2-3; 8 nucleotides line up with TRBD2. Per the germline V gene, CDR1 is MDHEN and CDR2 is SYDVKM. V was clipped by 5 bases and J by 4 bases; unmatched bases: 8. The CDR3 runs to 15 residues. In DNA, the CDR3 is TGTGCCAGCAGTCCCGGGGGGGCCGGCGCAGATACGCAGTATTTT. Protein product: CASSPGGAGADTQYF.

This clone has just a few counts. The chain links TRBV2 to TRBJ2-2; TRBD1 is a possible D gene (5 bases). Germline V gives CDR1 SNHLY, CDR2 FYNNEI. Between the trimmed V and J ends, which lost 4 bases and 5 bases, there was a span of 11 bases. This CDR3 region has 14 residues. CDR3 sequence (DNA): TGTGCCAGCAGTGTAAGGCAGGGAACCGGGGAGCTGTTTTTT. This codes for CASSVRQGTGELFF. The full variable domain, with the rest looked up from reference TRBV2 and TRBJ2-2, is EPEVTQTPSHQVTQMGQEVILRCVPISNHLYFYWYRQILGQKVEFLVSFYNNEISEKSEIFDDQFSVERPDGSNFTLKIRSTKLEDSAMYFCASSVRQGTGELFFGEGSRLTVL.

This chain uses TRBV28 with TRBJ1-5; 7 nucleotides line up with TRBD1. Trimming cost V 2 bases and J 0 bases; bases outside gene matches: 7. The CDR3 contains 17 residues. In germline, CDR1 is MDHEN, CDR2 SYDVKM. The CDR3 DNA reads TGTGCCAGCAGTTTAGAGCAGGGGGTTTATAGCAATCAGCCCCAGCATTTT. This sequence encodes CASSLEQGVYSNQPQHF.

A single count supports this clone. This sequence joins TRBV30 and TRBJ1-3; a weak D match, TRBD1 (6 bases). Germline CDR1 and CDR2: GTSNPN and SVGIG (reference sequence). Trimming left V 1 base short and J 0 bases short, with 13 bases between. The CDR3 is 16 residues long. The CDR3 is CAWSAGQLLSGNTIYF. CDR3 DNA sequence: TGTGCCTGGAGTGCTGGACAGCTGCTCTCTGGAAACACCATATATTTT. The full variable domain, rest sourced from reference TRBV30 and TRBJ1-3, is SQTIHQWPATLVQPVGSPLSLECTVEGTSNPNLYWYRQAAGRGLQLLFYSVGIGQISSEVPQNLSASRPQDRQFILSSKKLLLSDSGFYLCAWSAGQLLSGNTIYFGEGSWLTVV.

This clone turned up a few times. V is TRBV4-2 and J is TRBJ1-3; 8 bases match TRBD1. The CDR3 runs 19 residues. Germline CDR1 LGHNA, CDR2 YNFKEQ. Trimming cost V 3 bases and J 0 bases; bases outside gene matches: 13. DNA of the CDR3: TGTGCCAGCAGCCAGTACATCACAGGGGGACTTAGCTCTGGAAACACCATATATTTT. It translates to CASSQYITGGLSSGNTIYF.

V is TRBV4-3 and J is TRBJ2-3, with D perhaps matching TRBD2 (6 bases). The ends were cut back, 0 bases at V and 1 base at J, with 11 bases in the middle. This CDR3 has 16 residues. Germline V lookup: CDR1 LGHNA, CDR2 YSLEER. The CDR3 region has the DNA TGCGCCAGCAGCCAAGAGGCGGGGACGGGCACAGATACGCAGTATTTT. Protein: CASSQEAGTGTDTQYF.

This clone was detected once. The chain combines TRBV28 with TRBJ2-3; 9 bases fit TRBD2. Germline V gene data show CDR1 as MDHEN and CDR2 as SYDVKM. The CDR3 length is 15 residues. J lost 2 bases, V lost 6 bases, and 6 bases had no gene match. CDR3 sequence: CASRWRGGYTDTQYF. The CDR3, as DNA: TGTGCCAGCAGGTGGCGGGGGGGCTACACAGATACGCAGTATTTT.

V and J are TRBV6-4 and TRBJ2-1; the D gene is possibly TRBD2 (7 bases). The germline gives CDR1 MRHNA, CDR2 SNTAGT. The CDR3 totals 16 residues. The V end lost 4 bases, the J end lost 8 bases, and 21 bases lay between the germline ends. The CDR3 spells CASSASGGPTVDEQFF. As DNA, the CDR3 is TGTGCCAGCAGTGCGTCCGGGGGGCCTACCGTGGATGAGCAGTTCTTC.

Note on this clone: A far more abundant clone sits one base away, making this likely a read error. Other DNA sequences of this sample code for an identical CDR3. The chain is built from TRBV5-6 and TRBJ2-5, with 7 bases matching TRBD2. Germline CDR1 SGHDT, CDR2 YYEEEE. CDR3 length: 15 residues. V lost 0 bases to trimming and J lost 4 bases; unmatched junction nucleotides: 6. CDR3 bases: TGTGCCAGCAGCTTGGACACTAGCGCCGGAGAGACCCAGTACTTC. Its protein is CASSLDTSAGETQYF.

In DNA, the CDR3 is TGTGCCAGCAGCCAAGAAGTCTTACTCAAAGAGACCCAGTACTTC. Translating it yields CASSQEVLLKETQYF. V usage is TRBV4-2 and J usage is TRBJ2-5; D is uncertain. The ends were cut back, 0 bases at V and 3 bases at J, with 11 bases in the middle. The CDR3 sequence is 15 residues long. Germline CDR1 reads LGHNA; CDR2 reads YNFKEQ.

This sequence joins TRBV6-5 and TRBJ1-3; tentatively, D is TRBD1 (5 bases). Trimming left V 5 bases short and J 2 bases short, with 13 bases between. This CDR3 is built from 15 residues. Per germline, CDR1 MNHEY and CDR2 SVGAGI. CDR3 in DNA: TGTGCCAGCAGTCCTGGCGGGGGAACTGGAAACACCATATATTTT. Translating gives CASSPGGGTGNTIYF.

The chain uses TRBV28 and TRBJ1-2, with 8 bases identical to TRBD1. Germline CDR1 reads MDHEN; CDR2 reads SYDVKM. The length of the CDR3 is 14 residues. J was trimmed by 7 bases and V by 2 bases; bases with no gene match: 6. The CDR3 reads CASSLPDRGAGYTF. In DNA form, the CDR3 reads TGTGCCAGCAGTTTACCCGACAGGGGAGCTGGCTACACCTTC.

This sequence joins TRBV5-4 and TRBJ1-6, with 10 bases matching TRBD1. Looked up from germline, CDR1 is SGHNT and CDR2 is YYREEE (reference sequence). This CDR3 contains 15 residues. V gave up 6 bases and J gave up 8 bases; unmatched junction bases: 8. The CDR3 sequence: CASKRSGTGDSPLHF. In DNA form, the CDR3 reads TGTGCCAGCAAACGGTCCGGGACAGGGGATTCACCCCTCCACTTT.